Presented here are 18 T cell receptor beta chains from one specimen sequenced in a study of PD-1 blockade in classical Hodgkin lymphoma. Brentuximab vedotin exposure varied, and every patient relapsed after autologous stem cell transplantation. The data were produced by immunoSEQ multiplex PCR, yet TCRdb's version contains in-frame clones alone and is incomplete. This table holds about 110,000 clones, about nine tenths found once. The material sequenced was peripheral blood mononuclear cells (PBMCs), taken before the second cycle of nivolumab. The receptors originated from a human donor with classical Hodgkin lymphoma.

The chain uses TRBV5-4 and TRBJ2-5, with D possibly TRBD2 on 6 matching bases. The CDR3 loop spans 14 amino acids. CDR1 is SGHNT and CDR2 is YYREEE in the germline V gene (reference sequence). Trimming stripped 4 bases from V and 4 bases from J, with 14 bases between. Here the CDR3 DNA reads TGTGCCAGCAGCCCCGGGGGTGGCGGAGAGACCCAGTACTTC. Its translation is CASSPGGGGETQYF.

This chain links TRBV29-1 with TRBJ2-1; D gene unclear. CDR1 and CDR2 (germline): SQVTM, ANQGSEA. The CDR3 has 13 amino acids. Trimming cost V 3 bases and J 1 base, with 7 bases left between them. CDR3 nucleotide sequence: TGCAGCGTTGAGACGATTTCCTACAATGAGCAGTTCTTC. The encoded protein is CSVETISYNEQFF.

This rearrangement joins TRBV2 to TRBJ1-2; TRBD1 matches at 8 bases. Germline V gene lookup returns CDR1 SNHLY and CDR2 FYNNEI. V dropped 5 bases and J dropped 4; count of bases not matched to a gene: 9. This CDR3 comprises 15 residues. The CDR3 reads CASSRTGTGSYGYTF. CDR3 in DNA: TGTGCCAGCAGTCGAACCGGGACAGGCAGCTATGGCTACACCTTC.

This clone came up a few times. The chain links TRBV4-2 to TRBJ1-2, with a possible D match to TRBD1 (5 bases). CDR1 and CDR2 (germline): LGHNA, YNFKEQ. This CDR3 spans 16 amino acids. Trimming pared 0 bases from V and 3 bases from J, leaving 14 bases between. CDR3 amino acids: CASSQDRGRVDYGYTF. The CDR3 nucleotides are TGTGCCAGCAGCCAAGATCGAGGCAGGGTTGACTATGGCTACACCTTC.

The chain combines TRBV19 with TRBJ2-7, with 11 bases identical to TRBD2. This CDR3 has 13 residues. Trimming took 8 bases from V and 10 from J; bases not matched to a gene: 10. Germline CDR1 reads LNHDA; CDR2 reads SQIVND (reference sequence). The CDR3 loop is CASSSTSGTDQYF. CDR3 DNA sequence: TGTGCCAGTTCGTCGACTAGCGGGACGGATCAGTACTTC.

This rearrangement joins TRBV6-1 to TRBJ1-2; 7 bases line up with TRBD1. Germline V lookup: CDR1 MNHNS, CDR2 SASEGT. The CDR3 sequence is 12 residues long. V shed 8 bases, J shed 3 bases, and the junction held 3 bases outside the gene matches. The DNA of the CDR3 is TGTGCCAGCCAAGACAGGGACTATGGCTACACCTTC. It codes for CASQDRDYGYTF.

CDR3 sequence (DNA): TGTGCCAGCAGCTTACTCCCTCGAGGACAGGGTGGTTATGGCTACACCTTC. It codes for CASSLLPRGQGGYGYTF. This chain links TRBV11-1 with TRBJ1-2; 8 positions match TRBD1. With 2 bases clipped from V and 5 bases from J, the junction kept 13 bases outside the gene matches. Per the germline V gene, CDR1 is SGHAT and CDR2 is FQDESV (reference sequence). CDR3 length: 17 residues.

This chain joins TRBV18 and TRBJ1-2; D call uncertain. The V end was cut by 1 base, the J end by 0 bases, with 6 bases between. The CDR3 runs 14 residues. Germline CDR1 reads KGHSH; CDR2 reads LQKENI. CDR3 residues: CASSPRHANYGYTF. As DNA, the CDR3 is TGTGCCAGCTCACCACGGCATGCTAACTATGGCTACACCTTC.

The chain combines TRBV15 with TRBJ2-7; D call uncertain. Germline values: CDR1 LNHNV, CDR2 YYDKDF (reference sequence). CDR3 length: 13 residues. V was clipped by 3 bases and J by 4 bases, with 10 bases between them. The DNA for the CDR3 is TGTGCCACCAGCAGGGACCCGGCTTACGAGCAGTACTTC. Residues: CATSRDPAYEQYF. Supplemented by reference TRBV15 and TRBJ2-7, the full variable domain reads DAMVIQNPRYQVTQFGKPVTLSCSQTLNHNVMYWYQQKSSQAPKLLFHYYDKDFNNEADTPDNFQSRRPNTSFCFLDIRSPGLGDTAMYLCATSRDPAYEQYFGPGTRLTVT.

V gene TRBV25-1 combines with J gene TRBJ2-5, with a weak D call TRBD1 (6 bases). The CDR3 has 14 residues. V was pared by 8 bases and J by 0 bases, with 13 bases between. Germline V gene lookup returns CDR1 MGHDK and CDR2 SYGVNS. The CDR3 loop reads CASRRRGNQETQYF. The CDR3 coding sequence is TGTGCCAGCCGGAGAAGGGGGAACCAAGAGACCCAGTACTTC.

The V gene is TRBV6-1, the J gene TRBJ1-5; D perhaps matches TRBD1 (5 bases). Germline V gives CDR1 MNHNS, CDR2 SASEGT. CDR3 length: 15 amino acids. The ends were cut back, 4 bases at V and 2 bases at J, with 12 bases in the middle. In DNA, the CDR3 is TGTGCCAGCAGTGGTCTCGGGGGTGGCAATCAGCCCCAGCATTTT. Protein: CASSGLGGGNQPQHF.

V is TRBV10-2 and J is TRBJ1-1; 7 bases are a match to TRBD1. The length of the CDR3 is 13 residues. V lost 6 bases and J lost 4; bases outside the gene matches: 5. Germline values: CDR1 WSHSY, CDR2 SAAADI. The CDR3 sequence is CASSTQGGTEAFF. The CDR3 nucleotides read TGCGCCAGCAGCACCCAGGGGGGCACTGAAGCTTTCTTT.

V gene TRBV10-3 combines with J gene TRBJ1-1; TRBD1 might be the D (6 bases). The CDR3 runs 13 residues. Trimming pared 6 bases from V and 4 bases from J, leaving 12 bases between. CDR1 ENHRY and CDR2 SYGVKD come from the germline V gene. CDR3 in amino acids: CAIRQGEGTEAFF. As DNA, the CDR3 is TGTGCCATCAGACAGGGTGAGGGCACTGAAGCTTTCTTT.

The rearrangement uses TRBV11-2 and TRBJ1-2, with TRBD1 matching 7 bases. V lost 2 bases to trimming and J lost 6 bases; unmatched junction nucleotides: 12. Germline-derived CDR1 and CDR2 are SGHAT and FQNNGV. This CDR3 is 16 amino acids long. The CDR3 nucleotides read TGTGCCAGCAGCTTATACCCACCTTCCGGGACAGATGGCTACACCTTC. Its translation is CASSLYPPSGTDGYTF.

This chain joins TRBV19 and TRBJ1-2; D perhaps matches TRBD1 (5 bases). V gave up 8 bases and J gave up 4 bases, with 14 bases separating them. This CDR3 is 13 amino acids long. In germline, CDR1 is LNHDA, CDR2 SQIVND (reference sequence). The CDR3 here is CASRDARGYGYTF. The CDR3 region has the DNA TGTGCCAGTCGGGACGCCCGAGGCTATGGCTACACCTTC.

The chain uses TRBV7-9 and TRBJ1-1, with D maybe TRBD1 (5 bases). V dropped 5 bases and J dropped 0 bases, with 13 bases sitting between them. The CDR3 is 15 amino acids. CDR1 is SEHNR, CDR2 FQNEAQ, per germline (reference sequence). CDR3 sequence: CASSVTGRVNTEAFF. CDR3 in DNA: TGTGCCAGCAGCGTAACGGGACGGGTGAACACTGAAGCTTTCTTT.

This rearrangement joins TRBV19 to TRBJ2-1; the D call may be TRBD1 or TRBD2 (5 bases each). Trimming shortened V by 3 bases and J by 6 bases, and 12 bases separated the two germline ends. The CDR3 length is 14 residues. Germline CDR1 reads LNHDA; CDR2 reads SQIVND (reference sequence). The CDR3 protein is CASSIGDLGNEQFF. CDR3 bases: TGTGCCAGTAGTATTGGGGACCTCGGCAATGAGCAGTTCTTC.

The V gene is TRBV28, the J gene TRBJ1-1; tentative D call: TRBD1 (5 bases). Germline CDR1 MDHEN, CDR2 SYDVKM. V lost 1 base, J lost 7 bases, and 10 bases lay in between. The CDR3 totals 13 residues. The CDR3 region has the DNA TGTGCCAGCAGTTTATCGACACAGGTTGAAGCTTTCTTT. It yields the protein CASSLSTQVEAFF.